Listed here are 32 T cell receptor beta chains from one sample, sequenced in a study of T cell repertoires in cytomegalovirus infection. TCRdb independently ran MiXCR on the reads; one entry per CDR3 protein. The table has about 250,000 distinct CDR3 sequences, around 6.4% seen once; the top ten hold 5.5% to 6.5%. Sequencing used PBMCs. The source of these receptors is a human donor in good health (CMV status not recorded). Some clones in this sample may be carry-over from other donors' samples.

The rearrangement uses TRBV20-1 and TRBJ1-2, with 9 bases that match TRBD1. The V segment lost 3 bases and the J segment 7 bases; nucleotides outside the gene matches: 9. The CDR3 contains 14 residues. CDR1 is DFQATT, CDR2 SNEGSKA, per germline (reference sequence). For the CDR3, the DNA is TGCAGTGCTAGTCCCCACACAGGGGGCGGTGGCTACACCTTC. It translates to CSASPHTGGGGYTF.

This clonotype was observed at least ten times. The genes are TRBV7-2 and TRBJ2-3; possibly TRBD2 for D (6 bases). Germline V lookup: CDR1 SGHTA, CDR2 FQGNSA. V was cut by 4 bases and J by 2 bases, with 13 bases left in between. The CDR3 has 15 amino acids. DNA of the CDR3: TGTGCCAGCAGCTCAGGACTACTCCACACAGATACGCAGTATTTT. It yields the protein CASSSGLLHTDTQYF.

This clonotype was seen at least ten times. J is TRBJ1-1 and V is TRBV20-1; D remains ambiguous. Trimming removed 5 bases from V and 3 bases from J, with 22 bases in between. The CDR3 totals 16 residues. Germline CDR1 and CDR2: DFQATT and SNEGSKA (reference sequence). The CDR3 bases are TGCAGTGCTCCTGATGGCGGCAGCGACCTAGACACTGAAGCTTTCTTT. Its protein is CSAPDGGSDLDTEAFF.

This clonotype was picked up many times. The V and J genes are TRBV20-1 and TRBJ1-5; the match to TRBD1 covers 10 bases. With 5 bases clipped from V and 0 bases from J, the junction kept 7 bases outside the gene matches. The germline V gene encodes CDR1 DFQATT and CDR2 SNEGSKA (reference sequence). The CDR3 sequence is 16 residues long. CDR3 bases: TGCAGTGCTCTGGGACAGGGGACCTATAGCAATCAGCCCCAGCATTTT. Encoded protein: CSALGQGTYSNQPQHF.

The table lists this clonotype with many counts. The rearrangement joins TRBV29-1 to TRBJ2-6, with D unresolved. From germline, CDR1 is SQVTM and CDR2 ANQGSEA. CDR3 length: 13 residues. V was pared by 5 bases and J by 4 bases, with 9 bases between. The CDR3 is CSVRVGGANVLTF. As DNA, the CDR3 is TGCAGCGTTAGGGTGGGGGGGGCCAACGTCCTGACTTTC.

This clonotype occurred many times. The J gene is TRBJ1-2, the V gene TRBV7-8; the D gene is possibly TRBD1 (5 bases). Trimming removed 5 bases at V and 6 bases at J, with 25 bases between. Germline V gene sequence: CDR1 SGHVS, CDR2 FQNEAQ. This CDR3 has 17 residues. CDR3 sequence reads: CASSAYRMTGPYDGYTF. CDR3 nucleotide sequence: TGTGCCAGCAGCGCATATAGGATGACGGGACCTTATGATGGCTACACCTTC.

There are many counts of this clonotype. The chain joins TRBV5-1 to TRBJ2-7; 7 bases map to TRBD1. The germline V gene encodes CDR1 SGHRS and CDR2 YFSETQ. The trim removed 2 bases at V and 5 bases at J, leaving 7 bases unmatched. There are 14 residues in the CDR3. The DNA for the CDR3 is TGCGCCAGCAGCTTTGGACAGGTAACCAACGAGCAGTACTTC. Protein: CASSFGQVTNEQYF. Variable domain in full (rest from reference TRBV5-1 and TRBJ2-7): KAGVTQTPRYLIKTRGQQVTLSCSPISGHRSVSWYQQTPGQGLQFLFEYFSETQRNKGNFPGRFSGRQFSNSRSEMNVSTLELGDSALYLCASSFGQVTNEQYFGPGTRLTVT.

This clonotype was observed many times. The chain has TRBV7-2 and TRBJ2-5, with D unclear. The germline CDR1 and CDR2 sequences are SGHTA and FQGNSA. This CDR3 spans 14 amino acids. Deletions cut 2 bases from V and 3 bases from J, with 10 bases between. The CDR3 DNA is TGTGCCAGCAGCTTATCCCTGGAGAAAGAGACCCAGTACTTC. This codes for CASSLSLEKETQYF. Full variable domain (rest looked up from reference TRBV7-2 and TRBJ2-5): GAGVSQSPSNKVTEKGKDVELRCDPISGHTALYWYRQSLGQGLEFLIYFQGNSAPDKSGLPSDRFSAERTGGSVSTLTIQRTQQEDSAVYLCASSLSLEKETQYFGPGTRLLVL.

This clonotype was picked up many times. This chain joins TRBV7-8 and TRBJ2-1; D remains unclear. The CDR3 spans 16 residues. Deletions cut 8 bases from V and 0 bases from J, with 17 bases between. Per the germline V gene, CDR1 is SGHVS and CDR2 is FQNEAQ. Here the CDR3 reads CASSQNSGGSYNEQFF. The CDR3 bases are TGTGCCAGCTCTCAAAATAGTGGTGGCTCCTACAATGAGCAGTTCTTC.

The table lists this clonotype with many counts. V gene TRBV20-1 combines with J gene TRBJ1-1; no reliable D call. This CDR3 is built from 13 residues. V was trimmed by 3 bases and J by 4 bases, leaving 12 bases between them. Germline V CDR1 and CDR2: DFQATT, SNEGSKA (reference sequence). CDR3 sequence reads: CSARRAVRTEAFF. CDR3 sequence (DNA): TGCAGTGCTAGGCGGGCCGTTCGCACTGAAGCTTTCTTT.

This clonotype appeared many times. V gene TRBV11-2 combines with J gene TRBJ1-1; D may be TRBD1 (6 bases). Germline CDR1 is SGHAT and CDR2 is FQNNGV. There are 17 residues in the CDR3. V lost 5 bases and J lost 1, with 20 bases in between. This CDR3 is CASSLRGMGGPNTEAFF. The CDR3 bases are TGTGCCAGCAGCCTCAGGGGTATGGGGGGTCCGAACACTGAAGCTTTCTTT.

This clonotype was seen repeatedly, ten times or more. The chain joins TRBV20-1 to TRBJ2-1; possibly TRBD2 for D (7 bases). Trimming removed 6 bases from V and 8 bases from J, with 17 bases in between. Germline V lookup: CDR1 DFQATT, CDR2 SNEGSKA (reference sequence). The CDR3 runs to 13 residues. In nucleotides, the CDR3 is TGCAGTGCGGACGGGGGGCCTAGGGATGAGCAGTTCTTC. Translated: CSADGGPRDEQFF.

V is TRBV25-1 and J is TRBJ1-5; D not resolved. There are 13 residues in the CDR3. Per germline, CDR1 MGHDK and CDR2 SYGVNS. V was trimmed by 4 bases and J by 5 bases, leaving 9 bases between them. In DNA, the CDR3 is TGTGCCAGCAGTGGTTGGGGAGATCAGCCCCAGCATTTT. This encodes CASSGWGDQPQHF.

This clonotype was seen repeatedly, ten times or more. The genes are TRBV19 and TRBJ2-7; possible D gene TRBD1, 5 bases. Trimming removed 5 bases from V and 3 bases from J, with 14 bases in between. Germline loops: CDR1 LNHDA, CDR2 SQIVND (reference sequence). The CDR3 loop spans 14 amino acids. CDR3 residues: CASSVGQDLYEQYF. The CDR3 nucleotides read TGTGCCAGTAGTGTTGGACAAGATCTCTACGAGCAGTACTTC. The whole variable domain, filled in from reference TRBV19 and TRBJ2-7, reads DGGITQSPKYLFRKEGQNVTLSCEQNLNHDAMYWYRQDPGQGLRLIYYSQIVNDFQKGDIAEGYSVSREKKESFPLTVTSAQKNPTAFYLCASSVGQDLYEQYFGPGTRLTVT.

This clonotype was detected many times. V and J are TRBV20-1 and TRBJ2-3; 8 bases line up with TRBD1. The germline V gene has CDR1 DFQATT and CDR2 SNEGSKA (reference sequence). This CDR3 spans 13 amino acids. This CDR3 is CRAGGAVTDTQYF. The DNA for the CDR3 is TGCAGGGCAGGGGGCGCCGTGACAGATACGCAGTATTTT.

This chain uses TRBV5-6 with TRBJ2-1; D is perhaps TRBD1 (6 bases). CDR1 is SGHDT and CDR2 is YYEEEE in the germline V gene. Deletions cut 0 bases from V and 9 bases from J, with 13 bases between. This CDR3 has 14 amino acids. The CDR3 sequence: CASSLVGGRSEQFF. Written as DNA, the CDR3 is TGTGCCAGCAGCTTGGTTGGGGGCCGCAGTGAGCAGTTCTTC.

This clonotype was counted many times. CDR3 coding DNA: TGCAGTGCTAGACTGATCTCTGAAGCTTTCTTT. As protein: CSARLISEAFF. This chain joins TRBV20-1 and TRBJ1-1; no reliable D call. The CDR3 has 11 amino acids. Trimming took 2 bases from V and 6 from J, leaving 7 bases between them. Germline V gives CDR1 DFQATT, CDR2 SNEGSKA (reference sequence).

This clonotype was detected many times. J is TRBJ2-3 and V is TRBV7-8; 7 bases agree with TRBD1. The length of the CDR3 is 15 residues. The V gene end was trimmed by 6 bases and the J gene end by 4 bases; junction bases not matched to a gene: 10. Germline CDR1 SGHVS, CDR2 FQNEAQ. The CDR3 loop is CASRWKTGPPDTQYF. In nucleotides, the CDR3 is TGTGCCAGCAGATGGAAGACAGGGCCCCCAGATACGCAGTATTTT.

This clonotype was recorded many times. The chain links TRBV6-2 or TRBV6-3 to TRBJ2-1, with D possibly being TRBD2 (6 bases). The germline V gene has CDR1 MNHEY and CDR2 SVGEGT. This CDR3 region has 14 residues. V was shortened by 8 bases and J by 8 bases, with 19 bases between the two germline ends. CDR3 region: CASGKRWGVYEQFF. CDR3 nucleotides: TGTGCCAGCGGAAAGCGGTGGGGGGTCTATGAGCAGTTCTTC.

This clonotype occurred many times. The chain couples TRBV9 to TRBJ1-1; 9 bases are shared with TRBD1. The junction had 8 bases not matched to a gene; V was cut back by 3 bases and J by 5 bases. The CDR3 covers 15 residues. In germline, CDR1 is SGDLS, CDR2 YYNGEE. CDR3 region: CASSDTGGPGTEAFF. Here the CDR3 DNA reads TGTGCCAGCAGCGACACAGGGGGCCCAGGAACTGAAGCTTTCTTT. The complete variable domain, with remaining parts taken from reference TRBV9 and TRBJ1-1, reads DSGVTQTPKHLITATGQRVTLRCSPRSGDLSVYWYQQSLDQGLQFLIQYYNGEERAKGNILERFSAQQFPDLHSELNLSSLELGDSALYFCASSDTGGPGTEAFFGQGTRLTVV.

This clonotype was found many times. The rearrangement links TRBV29-1 to TRBJ1-2; a weak D match, TRBD1 (6 bases). CDR3 size: 13 residues. From germline, CDR1 is SQVTM and CDR2 ANQGSEA. V lost 3 bases, J lost 9 bases, and 17 bases lay in between. The CDR3 DNA reads TGCAGCGTTGACATCTGGGGGGGCAAGAGCTACACCTTC. Translated, it gives CSVDIWGGKSYTF.

This clonotype was counted at least ten times. This rearrangement joins TRBV27 to TRBJ2-1; no firm D call. Germline V gives CDR1 MNHEY, CDR2 SMNVEV (reference sequence). The CDR3 runs to 13 residues. The ends were cut back, 7 bases at V and 3 bases at J, with 10 bases in the middle. The CDR3 region has the DNA TGTGCCAGCAAGGACGGATTCTACAATGAGCAGTTCTTC. This translates into CASKDGFYNEQFF.

This clonotype was seen ten or more times. The J gene is TRBJ2-1, the V gene TRBV20-1, with 8 bases aligning to TRBD1. CDR1 is DFQATT, CDR2 SNEGSKA, per germline (reference sequence). CDR3 length: 14 residues. J lost 3 bases, V lost 6 bases, and 7 bases had no gene match. The CDR3 DNA follows: TGCAGTGCCAAGGACAGGGCGGGCTACAATGAGCAGTTCTTC. Protein product: CSAKDRAGYNEQFF.

The table lists this clonotype with many counts. The chain has TRBV7-8 and TRBJ1-1; 7 bases are a match to TRBD1. Germline CDR1 SGHVS, CDR2 FQNEAQ. The CDR3 length is 12 residues. The J segment lost 8 bases and the V segment lost 5 bases, leaving 5 bases of the junction unmatched. Here the CDR3 reads CASSNRQGEAFF. CDR3 in DNA: TGTGCCAGCAGCAACCGACAGGGCGAAGCTTTCTTT.

This clonotype was recorded many times. V is TRBV2 and J is TRBJ2-7; D gene ambiguous. The CDR3 has 14 residues. The germline V gene encodes CDR1 SNHLY and CDR2 FYNNEI. V was clipped by 3 bases and J by 2 bases, with 11 bases between them. The CDR3 coding sequence is TGTGCCAGCAGTGACTGGAACAGTCCCTACGAGCAGTACTTC. Translating gives CASSDWNSPYEQYF.

This clonotype has ten or more counts. The chain carries TRBV5-1 and TRBJ1-6; a possible D gene is TRBD1 (5 bases). The germline V gene has CDR1 SGHRS and CDR2 YFSETQ. The CDR3 extends over 14 amino acids. The germline V and J ends were trimmed by 0 bases and 6 bases, with 7 bases remaining between them. The CDR3 sequence is CASSLERGNSPLHF. The CDR3 DNA follows: TGCGCCAGCAGCTTGGAGAGGGGTAATTCACCCCTCCACTTT.

Ten or more counts support this clonotype. The chain combines TRBV30 with TRBJ2-1; D is possibly TRBD1 (6 bases). The length of the CDR3 is 13 residues. Germline values: CDR1 GTSNPN, CDR2 SVGIG (reference sequence). Trimming took 3 bases from V and 6 from J, leaving 12 bases between them. In DNA, the CDR3 is TGTGCCTGGAGCCTTCCAGGGGCCAATGAGCAGTTCTTC. It specifies CAWSLPGANEQFF. The full variable domain, rest sourced from reference TRBV30 and TRBJ2-1, is SQTIHQWPATLVQPVGSPLSLECTVEGTSNPNLYWYRQAAGRGLQLLFYSVGIGQISSEVPQNLSASRPQDRQFILSSKKLLLSDSGFYLCAWSLPGANEQFFGPGTRLTVL.

Many counts were recorded for this clonotype. The chain couples TRBV29-1 to TRBJ1-1; D is undetermined. The ends were cut back, 3 bases at V and 5 bases at J, with 13 bases in the middle. Germline V gene sequence: CDR1 SQVTM, CDR2 ANQGSEA. This CDR3 comprises 13 residues. The CDR3 DNA reads TGCAGCGTTGAGCGTAGCCCTAAAACTGAAGCTTTCTTT. Amino acid sequence: CSVERSPKTEAFF.

This clonotype has ten or more counts. The chain employs TRBV20-1 and TRBJ2-1; the D gene is possibly TRBD2 (7 bases). The V gene's germline CDR1 is DFQATT and CDR2 SNEGSKA (reference sequence). V shed 5 bases and J shed 4 bases, with 18 bases lying between them. CDR3 length equals 15 residues. This CDR3 is CSAPGAGVKYNEQFF. CDR3 DNA sequence: TGCAGTGCTCCGGGGGCGGGGGTGAAGTACAATGAGCAGTTCTTC.

This clonotype was found many times. The rearrangement uses TRBV27 and TRBJ2-1; D is perhaps TRBD2 (6 bases). This CDR3 region has 16 residues. The germline CDR1 and CDR2 sequences are MNHEY and SMNVEV (reference sequence). V lost 6 bases and J 4 bases, leaving 19 bases between the germline ends. CDR3 bases: TGTGCCAGCAGCGATGGGCGGGGAGGTTTTTACAATGAGCAGTTCTTC. It specifies CASSDGRGGFYNEQFF.

In its sample, this clonotype was seen many times. J is TRBJ1-2 and V is TRBV6-1, with D unresolved. V was pared by 3 bases and J by 7 bases, with 15 bases between. This CDR3 is 14 amino acids long. Germline CDR1 is MNHNS and CDR2 is SASEGT. Here the CDR3 reads CASSEELQIGGYTF. CDR3 nucleotide sequence: TGTGCCAGCAGTGAGGAGCTGCAAATCGGTGGCTACACCTTC.

This clonotype was seen repeatedly, ten times or more. The chain recombines TRBV7-2 with TRBJ2-7; 15 bases are a match to TRBD2. The CDR3 extends over 15 amino acids. CDR1 is SGHTA and CDR2 is FQGNSA in the germline V gene. With V trimmed by 3 bases and J by 7 bases, 4 bases remained unmatched. CDR3 nucleotide sequence: TGTGCCAGCAGCTTCCAAGGACTAGCGGGGGGGGAGCAGTACTTC. Protein: CASSFQGLAGGEQYF.